A selection of T cell receptor beta chains follows, all from one sample in a study of blood T cell repertoires in COVID-19. Assay used: immunoSEQ multiplex PCR; TCRdb lists only in-frame clones, some missing. The sample has some 120,000 clones, about 84% seen once; the top ten hold 9% to 15%. The sequenced sample consisted of peripheral blood. Receptors originate from a woman aged 55-69 years with acute or convalescent COVID-19. The CDR3 runs from the conserved cysteine through the conserved F or W. The D gene is left open where the match is weak. For some rows the clone size is stated as once, few or many, or as a class when expanded; others skip it.

d_call: TRBD1; v_call: TRBV5-1; clone_size: few; j_call: TRBJ1-2; cdr3_aa: CASSLDRGISGYTF; cdr3_nt: TGCGCCAGCAGCTTGGACAGGGGGATCTCTGGCTACACCTTC
d_call: TRBD1; v_call: TRBV7-9; clone_size: .; j_call: TRBJ1-2; cdr3_aa: CASSVRDSHAYGYTF; cdr3_nt: TGTGCCAGCAGCGTACGGGACAGCCACGCCTATGGCTACACCTTC
d_call: .; v_call: TRBV21-1; clone_size: .; j_call: TRBJ2-5; cdr3_aa: CASSGAIAETQYF; cdr3_nt: TGTGCCAGCAGCGGGGCAATAGCAGAGACCCAGTACTTC
d_call: .; v_call: TRBV19; clone_size: .; j_call: TRBJ1-1; cdr3_aa: CASAVRGGNTEAFF; cdr3_nt: TGTGCCAGTGCTGTGAGGGGGGGGAACACTGAAGCTTTCTTT
d_call: .; v_call: TRBV11-2; clone_size: .; j_call: TRBJ1-6; cdr3_aa: CASSRDYSSPLHF; cdr3_nt: TGTGCCAGCAGCCGGGACTACAGTTCACCCCTCCACTTT
d_call: TRBD1; v_call: TRBV3-1/TRBV3-2; clone_size: few; j_call: TRBJ1-1; cdr3_aa: CASSYRGLSNTEAFF; cdr3_nt: TGTGCCAGCAGCTACAGGGGCCTATCGAACACTGAAGCTTTCTTT
d_call: TRBD1; v_call: TRBV19; clone_size: .; j_call: TRBJ1-6; cdr3_aa: CASSIQFDRERSPLHF; cdr3_nt: TGTGCCAGTAGTATACAGTTCGACAGGGAGAGGTCACCCCTCCACTTT
d_call: .; v_call: TRBV12-3/TRBV12-4; clone_size: .; j_call: TRBJ1-1; cdr3_aa: CASSSYTEAFF; cdr3_nt: TGTGCCAGCAGCTCCTACACTGAAGCTTTCTTT
d_call: TRBD1; v_call: TRBV24-1; clone_size: .; j_call: TRBJ1-5; cdr3_aa: CATSATTGGGNQPQHF; cdr3_nt: TGTGCCACCAGTGCTACCACAGGGGGCGGCAATCAGCCCCAGCATTTT
d_call: TRBD1; v_call: TRBV28; clone_size: .; j_call: TRBJ1-2; cdr3_aa: CASSLGQGAYGYTF; cdr3_nt: TGTGCCAGCAGTCTGGGACAGGGGGCTTATGGCTACACCTTC
d_call: .; v_call: TRBV13; clone_size: .; j_call: TRBJ2-1; cdr3_aa: CASSLADNEQFF; cdr3_nt: TGTGCCAGCAGCTTAGCCGACAATGAGCAGTTCTTC
d_call: .; v_call: TRBV28; clone_size: .; j_call: TRBJ1-5; cdr3_aa: CASSFAQGPRDQPQHF; cdr3_nt: TGTGCCAGCAGTTTCGCCCAGGGGCCGAGGGATCAGCCCCAGCATTTT
d_call: .; v_call: TRBV7-9; clone_size: .; j_call: TRBJ2-1; cdr3_aa: CASSSRTRNPYNEQFF; cdr3_nt: TGTGCCAGCAGCTCGAGGACAAGGAATCCCTACAATGAGCAGTTCTTC
d_call: .; v_call: TRBV5-1; clone_size: .; j_call: TRBJ2-3; cdr3_aa: CASKREGVADTQYF; cdr3_nt: TGCGCCAGCAAAAGGGAGGGGGTGGCAGATACGCAGTATTTT
d_call: .; v_call: TRBV30; clone_size: .; j_call: TRBJ1-5; cdr3_aa: CAWGTRGNQPQHF; cdr3_nt: TGTGCCTGGGGTACGAGGGGCAATCAGCCCCAGCATTTT
d_call: .; v_call: TRBV5-6; clone_size: .; j_call: TRBJ1-2; cdr3_aa: CASSLYLETYYGYTF; cdr3_nt: TGTGCCAGCAGCTTGTATTTGGAGACCTACTATGGCTACACCTTC
d_call: .; v_call: TRBV29-1; clone_size: .; j_call: TRBJ1-1; cdr3_aa: CSVGLGRGANTEAFF; cdr3_nt: TGCAGCGTTGGGTTGGGGCGGGGAGCGAACACTGAAGCTTTCTTT
d_call: .; v_call: TRBV3-1/TRBV3-2; clone_size: .; j_call: TRBJ1-5; cdr3_aa: CASSHSGGNQPQHF; cdr3_nt: TGTGCCAGCAGCCATTCGGGAGGCAATCAGCCCCAGCATTTT
d_call: TRBD2; v_call: TRBV3-1/TRBV3-2; clone_size: .; j_call: TRBJ2-3; cdr3_aa: CASSQLLAGGTTDTQYF; cdr3_nt: TGTGCCAGCAGCCAATTACTAGCGGGGGGCACCACAGATACGCAGTATTTT
d_call: .; v_call: TRBV12-5; clone_size: .; j_call: TRBJ1-6; cdr3_aa: CASGPTARNSPLHF; cdr3_nt: TGTGCTAGTGGCCCGACGGCTAGAAATTCACCCCTCCACTTT
d_call: .; v_call: TRBV12-3/TRBV12-4; clone_size: .; j_call: TRBJ1-1; cdr3_aa: CASSLGETEAFF; cdr3_nt: TGTGCCAGCAGTTTGGGAGAGACTGAAGCTTTCTTT
d_call: .; v_call: TRBV6-5; clone_size: .; j_call: TRBJ1-5; cdr3_aa: CASSLQSGNQPQHF; cdr3_nt: TGTGCCAGCAGTTTACAGTCCGGCAATCAGCCCCAGCATTTT
d_call: .; v_call: TRBV6-5; clone_size: .; j_call: TRBJ1-2; cdr3_aa: CASSRPGEGNGYTF; cdr3_nt: TGTGCCAGCAGCCGTCCGGGGGAAGGGAATGGCTACACCTTC
d_call: TRBD2; v_call: TRBV7-2; clone_size: .; j_call: TRBJ2-1; cdr3_aa: CASSSWTSGIRNEQFF; cdr3_nt: TGTGCCAGCAGCTCATGGACTAGCGGGATTAGAAATGAGCAGTTCTTC
d_call: .; v_call: TRBV28; clone_size: .; j_call: TRBJ1-2; cdr3_aa: CASGTGGGDFNYGYTF; cdr3_nt: TGTGCCAGCGGAACTGGCGGGGGAGATTTTAACTATGGCTACACCTTC
d_call: .; v_call: TRBV6-1; clone_size: .; j_call: TRBJ1-2; cdr3_aa: CASSGQANYGYTF; cdr3_nt: TGTGCCAGCAGTGGACAGGCTAACTATGGCTACACCTTC
d_call: .; v_call: TRBV6-5; clone_size: .; j_call: TRBJ1-3; cdr3_aa: CASSYGRTGNTIYF; cdr3_nt: TGTGCCAGCAGTTACGGAAGGACAGGAAACACCATATATTTT
d_call: .; v_call: TRBV7-8; clone_size: .; j_call: TRBJ1-1; cdr3_aa: CASSVSGLNTEAFF; cdr3_nt: TGTGCCAGCAGCGTCTCCGGTCTAAACACTGAAGCTTTCTTT
d_call: .; v_call: TRBV6-6; clone_size: .; j_call: TRBJ1-1; cdr3_aa: CASSRSNPHQGRGTEAFF; cdr3_nt: TGTGCCAGCAGTAGATCCAACCCCCACCAGGGTAGGGGCACTGAAGCTTTCTTT
d_call: .; v_call: TRBV12-3/TRBV12-4; clone_size: .; j_call: TRBJ1-1; cdr3_aa: CASSLQVNTEAFF; cdr3_nt: TGTGCCAGCAGTCTACAGGTAAACACTGAAGCTTTCTTT
d_call: .; v_call: TRBV6-5; clone_size: .; j_call: TRBJ2-7; cdr3_aa: CASSHYEQYF; cdr3_nt: TGTGCCAGCAGCCACTACGAGCAGTACTTC
d_call: TRBD1; v_call: TRBV5-4; clone_size: .; j_call: TRBJ1-2; cdr3_aa: CASSLGLGGAGYTF; cdr3_nt: TGTGCCAGCAGCTTGGGTTTAGGGGGCGCTGGCTACACCTTC
d_call: .; v_call: TRBV5-4; clone_size: .; j_call: TRBJ1-6; cdr3_aa: CASSLGEVNSPLHF; cdr3_nt: TGTGCCAGCAGCTTAGGGGAGGTGAATTCACCCCTCCACTTT
d_call: .; v_call: TRBV10-3; clone_size: .; j_call: TRBJ1-3; cdr3_aa: CATSDNNSGNTIYF; cdr3_nt: TGTGCCACGTCGGACAACAACTCTGGAAACACCATATATTTT
d_call: TRBD1; v_call: TRBV7-6; clone_size: .; j_call: TRBJ1-4; cdr3_aa: CASSLSGGTQGEKLFF; cdr3_nt: TGTGCCAGCAGCCTCTCAGGGGGGACCCAGGGGGAAAAACTGTTTTTT
d_call: TRBD1; v_call: TRBV20-1; clone_size: .; j_call: TRBJ1-1; cdr3_aa: CSGGQEVAFF; cdr3_nt: TGCAGTGGGGGACAGGAAGTTGCTTTCTTT
d_call: TRBD2; v_call: TRBV19; clone_size: .; j_call: TRBJ2-7; cdr3_aa: CASSGTSGFRTEQYF; cdr3_nt: TGTGCCAGTAGTGGGACTAGCGGCTTCAGGACCGAGCAGTACTTC
d_call: .; v_call: TRBV6-5; clone_size: .; j_call: TRBJ1-1; cdr3_aa: CASSIRGTEAFF; cdr3_nt: TGTGCCAGCAGTATCCGGGGTACTGAAGCTTTCTTT
d_call: .; v_call: TRBV6-5; clone_size: .; j_call: TRBJ1-2; cdr3_aa: CASRRETNYGYTF; cdr3_nt: TGTGCCAGCAGGAGGGAGACTAACTATGGCTACACCTTC
d_call: .; v_call: TRBV6-5; clone_size: .; j_call: TRBJ1-1; cdr3_aa: CASKSQNGVNTEAFF; cdr3_nt: TGTGCCAGCAAAAGTCAGAACGGGGTGAACACTGAAGCTTTCTTT
d_call: .; v_call: TRBV27; clone_size: .; j_call: TRBJ1-6; cdr3_aa: CASSPAWSYNSPLHF; cdr3_nt: TGTGCCAGCAGTCCTGCGTGGTCCTATAATTCACCCCTCCACTTT
d_call: TRBD1; v_call: TRBV30; clone_size: .; j_call: TRBJ1-4; cdr3_aa: CAWAKQGAEKLFF; cdr3_nt: TGTGCCTGGGCTAAACAGGGGGCTGAAAAACTGTTTTTT
d_call: TRBD2; v_call: TRBV4-2; clone_size: .; j_call: TRBJ2-3; cdr3_aa: CASSQGTSGGRRDTQYF; cdr3_nt: TGTGCCAGCAGCCAAGGGACTAGCGGGGGCCGTCGGGATACGCAGTATTTT
d_call: .; v_call: TRBV6-5; clone_size: .; j_call: TRBJ1-5; cdr3_aa: CASSYSRVGQPQHF; cdr3_nt: TGTGCCAGCAGTTATTCGAGGGTAGGTCAGCCCCAGCATTTT
d_call: .; v_call: TRBV29-1; clone_size: .; j_call: TRBJ2-1; cdr3_aa: CSVGARPYNEQFF; cdr3_nt: TGCAGCGTTGGGGCCAGGCCCTACAATGAGCAGTTCTTC
d_call: TRBD2; v_call: TRBV10-3; clone_size: .; j_call: TRBJ2-3; cdr3_aa: CAISDKRGGDTQYF; cdr3_nt: TGTGCCATCAGTGACAAGCGGGGTGGGGATACGCAGTATTTT
d_call: .; v_call: TRBV18; clone_size: .; j_call: TRBJ1-1; cdr3_aa: CASLGSRDTEAFF; cdr3_nt: TGTGCCAGCCTGGGTAGTCGGGACACTGAAGCTTTCTTT
d_call: .; v_call: TRBV19; clone_size: .; j_call: TRBJ1-2; cdr3_aa: CASSSGADYGYTF; cdr3_nt: TGTGCCAGTAGTTCAGGGGCGGACTATGGCTACACCTTC